This T cell receptor (beta chain) comes out of a study of blood T cell repertoires in COVID-19. For the study at large: Acute and convalescent COVID-19 specimens originated in the United States, Italy and Spain.

This table comes from immunoSEQ multiplex PCR, and its TCRdb copy is limited to in-frame clones, with some not included. The sample lists about 200,000 clones; 70% to 90% were seen once. This CDR3 is 17 amino acids long. CDR1 is LNHDA and CDR2 is SQIVND in the germline V gene (reference sequence). V was shortened by 0 bases and J by 8 bases, with 20 bases between the two germline ends. The chain joins TRBV19 to TRBJ2-1; D is perhaps TRBD2 (7 bases). The source is a human donor with active or convalescent COVID-19. The donor label of this sample is uncertain. The specimen sequenced was peripheral blood. CDR3: CASSIEGGWTVGHEQFF. CDR3 DNA sequence: TGTGCCAGTAGTATAGAGGGGGGGTGGACAGTTGGCCATGAGCAGTTCTTC.